This T cell receptor beta chain originates from a study of cytomegalovirus exposure and HLA in healthy donors. Study-level information: Early release data held tens of millions of unique TCRs from HLA-typed donors. Clustering assigned 70% to 90% of the approximately 400 genotyped donors to the Caucasian-associated ancestry cluster. Overall study results and limits: Upon later analysis, TCR association rates were observed to vary by HLA locus, being highest for DRB1 and lowest for HLA-C. In an earlier analysis, in some 500 donors, most V segments appeared productive either ~90% or ~30% of the time.

Trimming removed 4 bases from V and 4 bases from J; junction bases left unmatched: 10. Germline CDR1 reads MNHEY; CDR2 reads SVGAGI. The CDR3 totals 16 residues. Of note for this clone: The antigen is undetermined.

Primers included in the PCR were 60 Vbeta and 13 Jbeta primers. TCRdb keeps only in-frame clones here, not all; method: immunoSEQ multiplex PCR. The sample carries roughly 170,000 clones, around 79% recorded once. Sequencing used PBMCs. This TCR was sampled from a female donor in good health and CMV-seronegative. V and J are TRBV6-5 and TRBJ1-1, with 9 positions matching TRBD1. CDR3 region: CASSSPPDRGITEAFF. The CDR3 DNA follows: TGTGCCAGCAGTTCCCCTCCGGACAGGGGAATCACTGAAGCTTTCTTT.